These T cell receptor beta chains were read from a single sample in a study of blood T cell repertoires in COVID-19. Only in-frame clones appear in the TCRdb table, and some are missing; sequencing was by immunoSEQ multiplex PCR. The profile covers a few hundred thousand clones, with 85% to 90% appearing a single time and around 5.9% taken by the ten largest. Sequencing was performed on peripheral blood. The receptors here all came from a man in his 60s with acute or convalescent COVID-19. CDR3s include the opening cysteine and the closing phenylalanine or tryptophan. D genes are given only for firm matches. Where a row states a size, it is once, few, many or the class of an expanded clone; other rows omit it.

v_gene: TRBV13
j_gene: TRBJ1-2
d_gene: NA
abundance: NA
CDR3aa: CASSGRTGTNYGYTF
CDR3nt: TGTGCCAGCAGCGGGAGGACCGGTACTAACTATGGCTACACCTTC

v_gene: TRBV6-2/TRBV6-3
j_gene: TRBJ1-4
d_gene: NA
abundance: NA
CDR3aa: CASSWSATNEKLFF
CDR3nt: TGTGCCAGCAGTTGGAGTGCAACTAATGAAAAACTGTTTTTT

v_gene: TRBV7-8
j_gene: TRBJ2-2
d_gene: NA
abundance: NA
CDR3aa: CASSTDRNTGELFF
CDR3nt: TGTGCCAGCAGCACCGACAGGAACACCGGGGAGCTGTTTTTT

v_gene: TRBV6-5
j_gene: TRBJ1-2
d_gene: NA
abundance: few
CDR3aa: CASTPGVYGYTF
CDR3nt: TGTGCCAGCACTCCGGGGGTCTATGGCTACACCTTC

v_gene: TRBV30
j_gene: TRBJ1-2
d_gene: TRBD1
abundance: NA
CDR3aa: CAWSQTTRDRANGYTF
CDR3nt: TGTGCCTGGAGCCAAACTACCAGGGACAGGGCAAATGGCTACACCTTC

v_gene: TRBV6-2/TRBV6-3
j_gene: TRBJ1-4
d_gene: TRBD1
abundance: NA
CDR3aa: CASSYRGLEKLFF
CDR3nt: TGTGCCAGCAGTTACAGGGGGCTGGAAAAACTGTTTTTT

v_gene: TRBV27
j_gene: TRBJ1-2
d_gene: NA
abundance: NA
CDR3aa: CASSSTTDGYTF
CDR3nt: TGTGCCAGCAGTTCTACGACAGATGGCTACACCTTC

v_gene: TRBV7-2
j_gene: TRBJ2-1
d_gene: NA
abundance: NA
CDR3aa: CASSTDFYNEQFF
CDR3nt: TGTGCCAGCAGCACGGACTTTTACAATGAGCAGTTCTTC

v_gene: TRBV27
j_gene: TRBJ1-2
d_gene: NA
abundance: NA
CDR3aa: CASSFSGANYGYTF
CDR3nt: TGTGCCAGCAGTTTCTCAGGGGCTAACTATGGCTACACCTTC

v_gene: TRBV19
j_gene: TRBJ1-4
d_gene: NA
abundance: NA
CDR3aa: CATARALTNEKLFF
CDR3nt: TGTGCCACGGCCAGGGCGCTTACTAATGAAAAACTGTTTTTT

v_gene: TRBV11-1
j_gene: TRBJ2-3
d_gene: NA
abundance: once
CDR3aa: CASRGGGADTQYF
CDR3nt: TGTGCCAGCCGAGGAGGGGGGGCAGATACGCAGTATTTT

v_gene: TRBV3-1/TRBV3-2
j_gene: TRBJ1-3
d_gene: NA
abundance: NA
CDR3aa: CASSSGRGGGNTIYF
CDR3nt: TGTGCCAGCAGCTCAGGGCGGGGTGGTGGAAACACCATATATTTT

v_gene: TRBV29-1
j_gene: TRBJ2-1
d_gene: TRBD1
abundance: NA
CDR3aa: CSVAVTGDDEQFF
CDR3nt: TGCAGCGTCGCAGTGACAGGGGACGATGAGCAGTTCTTC

v_gene: TRBV28
j_gene: TRBJ2-5
d_gene: TRBD2
abundance: NA
CDR3aa: CASSFPAGGETQYF
CDR3nt: TGTGCCAGCAGTTTTCCGGCGGGAGGGGAGACCCAGTACTTC

v_gene: TRBV9
j_gene: TRBJ2-7
d_gene: NA
abundance: NA
CDR3aa: CASSVAGLAYEQYF
CDR3nt: TGTGCCAGCAGCGTAGCCGGGTTGGCCTACGAGCAGTACTTC

v_gene: TRBV5-1
j_gene: TRBJ2-3
d_gene: TRBD2
abundance: NA
CDR3aa: CASSLATSGYTDTQYF
CDR3nt: TGCGCCAGCAGCTTGGCGACTAGCGGCTACACAGATACGCAGTATTTT